The T cell receptor beta chain under discussion was sequenced for a study of blood T cell repertoires in COVID-19. Across the whole study: Some COVID-19 samples were acute and others convalescent; all came from the United States, Italy and Spain. In each case, the material was cDNA or gDNA derived from T cells, B-cell-depleted T cells, or PBMCs.

With 4 bases removed from V and 1 base from J, the gap between germline ends came to 13 bases. CDR3 length equals 15 residues. Per germline, CDR1 KGHSH and CDR2 LQKENI. The authors' processing: Amplification of reference gene primers provided the estimated nucleated cell counts. Method: immunoSEQ multiplex PCR; TCRdb's copy keeps in-frame clones and lacks some. The V and J calls and clone size are taken from that table; D and trimming were inferred from the DNA. Among 150,000 to 200,000 clones listed, around 85% were seen once. The V and J genes are TRBV18 and TRBJ1-1; possible D gene TRBD1, 6 bases. The source of this sequence is a man between 60 and 75 years old with acute or convalescent COVID-19. Sequencing input: peripheral blood. CDR3 amino acids: CASSRRAGENTEAFF. The CDR3 nucleotides are TGTGCCAGCTCACGAAGGGCAGGGGAGAACACTGAAGCTTTCTTT.